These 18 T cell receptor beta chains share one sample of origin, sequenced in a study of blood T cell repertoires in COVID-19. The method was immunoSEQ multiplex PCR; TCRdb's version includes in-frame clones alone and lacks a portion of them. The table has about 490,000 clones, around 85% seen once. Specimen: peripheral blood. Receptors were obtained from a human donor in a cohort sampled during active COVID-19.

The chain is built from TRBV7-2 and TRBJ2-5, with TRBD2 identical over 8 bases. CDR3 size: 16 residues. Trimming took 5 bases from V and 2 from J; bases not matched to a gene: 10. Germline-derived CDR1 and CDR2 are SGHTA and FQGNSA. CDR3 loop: CASSQNSGTSQETQYF. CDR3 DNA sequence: TGTGCCAGCAGCCAGAATAGCGGGACCTCTCAAGAGACCCAGTACTTC.

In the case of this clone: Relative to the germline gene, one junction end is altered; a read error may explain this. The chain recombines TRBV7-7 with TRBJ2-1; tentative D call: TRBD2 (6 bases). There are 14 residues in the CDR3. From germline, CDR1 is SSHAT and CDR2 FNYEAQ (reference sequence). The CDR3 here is CASSRAGTDNEQFF. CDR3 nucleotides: TGTGCTAGCAGTAGGGCGGGGACTGACAATGAGCAGTTCTTC.

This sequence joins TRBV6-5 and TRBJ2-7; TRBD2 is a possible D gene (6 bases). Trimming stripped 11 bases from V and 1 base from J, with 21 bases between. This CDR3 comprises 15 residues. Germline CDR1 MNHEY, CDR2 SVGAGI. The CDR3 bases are TGTGCCGCTAAATCCTCAGGACTACCTTCCTACGAGCAGTACTTC. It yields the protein CAAKSSGLPSYEQYF.

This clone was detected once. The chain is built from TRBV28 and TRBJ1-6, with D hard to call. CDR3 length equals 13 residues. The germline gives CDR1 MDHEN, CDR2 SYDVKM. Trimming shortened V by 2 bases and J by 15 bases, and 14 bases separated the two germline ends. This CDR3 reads CASSLRPAVNLHF. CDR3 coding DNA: TGTGCCAGCAGTTTAAGGCCAGCGGTAAACCTCCACTTT.

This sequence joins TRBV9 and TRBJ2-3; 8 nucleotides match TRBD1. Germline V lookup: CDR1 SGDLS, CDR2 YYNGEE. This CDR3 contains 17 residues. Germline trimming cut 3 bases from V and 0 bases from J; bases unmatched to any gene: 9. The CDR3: CASSDRPGQGSTDTQYF. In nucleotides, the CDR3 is TGTGCCAGCAGCGACCGCCCCGGACAGGGTAGCACAGATACGCAGTATTTT.

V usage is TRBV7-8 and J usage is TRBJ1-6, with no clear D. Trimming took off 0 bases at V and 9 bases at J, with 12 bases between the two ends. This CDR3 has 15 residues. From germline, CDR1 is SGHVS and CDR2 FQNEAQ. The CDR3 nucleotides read TGTGCCAGCAGCTTAGCCCCACATTCGGGTTCACCCCTCCACTTT. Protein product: CASSLAPHSGSPLHF.

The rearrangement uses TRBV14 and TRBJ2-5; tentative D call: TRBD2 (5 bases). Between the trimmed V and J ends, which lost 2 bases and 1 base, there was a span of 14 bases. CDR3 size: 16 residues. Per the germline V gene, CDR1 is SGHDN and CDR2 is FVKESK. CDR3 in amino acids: CASSQRFEGLQETQYF. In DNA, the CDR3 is TGTGCCAGCAGCCAACGTTTTGAGGGCCTCCAAGAGACCCAGTACTTC. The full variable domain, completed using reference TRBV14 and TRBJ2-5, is EAGVTQFPSHSVIEKGQTVTLRCDPISGHDNLYWYRRVMGKEIKFLLHFVKESKQDESGMPNNRFLAERTGGTYSTLKVQPAELEDSGVYFCASSQRFEGLQETQYFGPGTRLLVL.

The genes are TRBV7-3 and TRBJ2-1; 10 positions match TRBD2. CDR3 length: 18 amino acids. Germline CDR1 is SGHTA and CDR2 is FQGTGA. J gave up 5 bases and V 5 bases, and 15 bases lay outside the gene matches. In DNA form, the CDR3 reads TGTGCCAGCAGCCCCCATCCCAACATAGCGGGAGGTGACAATGAGCAGTTCTTC. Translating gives CASSPHPNIAGGDNEQFF.

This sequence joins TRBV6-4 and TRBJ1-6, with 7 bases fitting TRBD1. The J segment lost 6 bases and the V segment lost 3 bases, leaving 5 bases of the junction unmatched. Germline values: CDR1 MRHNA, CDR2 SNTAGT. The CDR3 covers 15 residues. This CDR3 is CASSEGTAANSPLHF. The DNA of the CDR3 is TGTGCCAGCAGTGAGGGGACAGCAGCTAATTCACCCCTCCACTTT.

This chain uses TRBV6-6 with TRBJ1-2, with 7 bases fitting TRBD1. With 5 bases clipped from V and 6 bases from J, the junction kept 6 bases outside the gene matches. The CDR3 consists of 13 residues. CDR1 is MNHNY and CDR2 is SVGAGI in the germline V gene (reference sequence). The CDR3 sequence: CASSPGQSDGYTF. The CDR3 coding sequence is TGTGCCAGCAGTCCGGGACAGAGTGATGGCTACACCTTC.

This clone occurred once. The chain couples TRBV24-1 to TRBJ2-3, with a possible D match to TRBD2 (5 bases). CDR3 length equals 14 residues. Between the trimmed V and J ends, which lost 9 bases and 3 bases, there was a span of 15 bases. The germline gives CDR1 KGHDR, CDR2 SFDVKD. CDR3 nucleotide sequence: TGTGCCACCGCCGGTAGCGATGGGACAGATACGCAGTATTTT. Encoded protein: CATAGSDGTDTQYF.

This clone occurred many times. CDR3 in amino acids: CASSLGTTGGYTF. Here the CDR3 DNA reads TGTGCCAGCAGCCTAGGGACTACAGGAGGCTACACCTTC. The chain couples TRBV12-3 or TRBV12-4 to TRBJ1-2, with D possibly matching TRBD1 (5 bases). The CDR3 sequence is 13 residues long. Trimming removed 6 bases from V and 8 bases from J, with 16 bases in between.

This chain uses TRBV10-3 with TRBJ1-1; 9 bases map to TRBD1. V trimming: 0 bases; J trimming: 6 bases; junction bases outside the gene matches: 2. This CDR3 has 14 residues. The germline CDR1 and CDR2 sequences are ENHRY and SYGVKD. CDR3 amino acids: CAISESRQGAEAFF. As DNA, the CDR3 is TGTGCCATCAGTGAGTCGAGACAGGGGGCTGAAGCTTTCTTT.

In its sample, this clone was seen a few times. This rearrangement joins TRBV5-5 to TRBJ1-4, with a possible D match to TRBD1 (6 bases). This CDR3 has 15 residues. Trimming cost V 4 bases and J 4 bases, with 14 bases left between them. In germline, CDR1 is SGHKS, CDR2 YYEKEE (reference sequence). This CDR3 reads CASSLIGDNNEKLFF. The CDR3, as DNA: TGTGCCAGCAGCCTGATAGGGGACAATAATGAAAAACTGTTTTTT. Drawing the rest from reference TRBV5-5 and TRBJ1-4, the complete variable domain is DAGVTQSPTHLIKTRGQQVTLRCSPISGHKSVSWYQQVLGQGPQFIFQYYEKEERGRGNFPDRFSARQFPNYSSELNVNALLLGDSALYLCASSLIGDNNEKLFFGSGTQLSVL.

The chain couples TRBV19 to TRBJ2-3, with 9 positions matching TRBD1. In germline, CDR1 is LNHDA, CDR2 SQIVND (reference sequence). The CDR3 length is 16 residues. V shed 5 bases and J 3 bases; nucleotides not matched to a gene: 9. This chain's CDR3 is CASSVTQGAVTDTQYF. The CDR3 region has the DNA TGTGCCAGTAGTGTTACACAGGGGGCGGTAACAGATACGCAGTATTTT.

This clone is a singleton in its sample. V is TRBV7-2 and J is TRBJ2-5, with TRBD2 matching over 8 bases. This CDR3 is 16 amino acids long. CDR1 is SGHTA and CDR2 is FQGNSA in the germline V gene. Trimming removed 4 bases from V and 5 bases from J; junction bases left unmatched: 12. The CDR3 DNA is TGTGCCAGCAGCTCCAGAGTAGGTAGCGGGACTGAGACCCAGTACTTC. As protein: CASSSRVGSGTETQYF.

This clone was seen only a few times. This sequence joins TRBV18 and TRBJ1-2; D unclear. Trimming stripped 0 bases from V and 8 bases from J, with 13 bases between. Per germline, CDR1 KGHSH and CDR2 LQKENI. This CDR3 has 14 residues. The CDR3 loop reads CASSPPGPTGGYTF. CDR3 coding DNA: TGTGCCAGCTCACCACCGGGCCCTACGGGAGGCTACACCTTC.

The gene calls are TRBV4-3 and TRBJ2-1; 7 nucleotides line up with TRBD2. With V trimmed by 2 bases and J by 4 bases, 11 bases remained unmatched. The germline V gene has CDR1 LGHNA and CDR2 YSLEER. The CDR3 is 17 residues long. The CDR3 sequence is CASSQKVGLEGYNEQFF. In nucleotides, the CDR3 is TGCGCCAGCAGCCAAAAAGTAGGACTAGAGGGATACAATGAGCAGTTCTTC.